The rows below give T cell receptor beta chains drawn from one sample of a study of control samples from healthy donors and cancer patients. The data were produced by immunoSEQ multiplex PCR, yet TCRdb's version contains in-frame clones alone and is incomplete. Of about 120,000 clones listed, approximately 90% are singletons. Sample: blood. The receptor source for this set is a woman in her 70s in good health. CDR3s include the opening cysteine and the closing phenylalanine or tryptophan. The D gene is left open where the match is weak. Size values are once, few and many counts, or a class for expanded clones, and some rows have none.

clone_size: -; j_call: TRBJ2-5; v_call: TRBV11-3; d_call: -; cdr3_aa: CASSLGGPSKETQYF; cdr3_nt: TGTGCCAGCAGCTTAGGGGGACCCTCAAAAGAGACCCAGTACTTC
clone_size: -; j_call: TRBJ1-5; v_call: TRBV5-6; d_call: -; cdr3_aa: CASSSTGVGTRGPQHF; cdr3_nt: TGTGCCAGCAGCTCGACCGGCGTAGGGACCCGTGGGCCCCAGCATTTT
clone_size: -; j_call: TRBJ1-6; v_call: TRBV2; d_call: -; cdr3_aa: CASSLLGSDNSPLHF; cdr3_nt: TGTGCCAGCAGTCTCCTCGGGAGCGATAATTCACCCCTCCACTTT
clone_size: -; j_call: TRBJ1-4; v_call: TRBV9; d_call: TRBD1; cdr3_aa: CASSLLTGDNEKLFF; cdr3_nt: TGTGCCAGCAGCTTACTGACAGGGGACAATGAAAAACTGTTTTTT
clone_size: -; j_call: TRBJ2-1; v_call: TRBV4-2; d_call: TRBD2; cdr3_aa: CASSQLVAGGRPSSYNEQFF; cdr3_nt: TGTGCCAGCAGCCAGTTAGTAGCGGGGGGCCGCCCGAGCTCCTACAATGAGCAGTTCTTC
clone_size: -; j_call: TRBJ1-2; v_call: TRBV5-1; d_call: -; cdr3_aa: CASNLGGAQGYTF; cdr3_nt: TGCGCCAGCAACTTAGGGGGGGCGCAGGGCTACACCTTC
clone_size: -; j_call: TRBJ1-2; v_call: TRBV3-1/TRBV3-2; d_call: TRBD1; cdr3_aa: CASSNPDRGCPRYF; cdr3_nt: TGTGCCAGCAGCAACCCGGACAGGGGTTGCCCCCGGTACTTC
clone_size: -; j_call: TRBJ1-1; v_call: TRBV2; d_call: TRBD1; cdr3_aa: CASSYVTGTEAFF; cdr3_nt: TGTGCCAGCAGTTACGTGACAGGGACTGAAGCTTTCTTT
clone_size: -; j_call: TRBJ2-1; v_call: TRBV7-6; d_call: -; cdr3_aa: CASSEPHRYNEQFF; cdr3_nt: TGTGCCAGCAGCGAACCCCACCGCTACAATGAGCAGTTCTTC
clone_size: -; j_call: TRBJ1-3; v_call: TRBV7-2; d_call: TRBD1; cdr3_aa: CASSLGLLGTGSTIYF; cdr3_nt: TGTGCCAGCAGCTTAGGACTGTTAGGGACAGGGAGTACCATATATTTT
clone_size: -; j_call: TRBJ1-1; v_call: TRBV19; d_call: -; cdr3_aa: CASSISSLNTEAFF; cdr3_nt: TGTGCCAGTAGTATATCGTCCCTGAACACTGAAGCTTTCTTT
clone_size: -; j_call: TRBJ2-1; v_call: TRBV6-5; d_call: -; cdr3_aa: CASSYGLYNEQFF; cdr3_nt: TGTGCCAGCAGTTACGGACTATACAATGAGCAGTTCTTC
clone_size: -; j_call: TRBJ2-7; v_call: TRBV6-5; d_call: -; cdr3_aa: CASSYGGATYEQYF; cdr3_nt: TGTGCCAGCAGTTACGGGGGGGCGACGTACGAGCAGTACTTC
clone_size: once; j_call: TRBJ1-5; v_call: TRBV10-3; d_call: -; cdr3_aa: CAISESWGGGQPQHF; cdr3_nt: TGTGCCATCAGTGAGTCGTGGGGGGGCGGTCAGCCCCAGCATTTT
clone_size: -; j_call: TRBJ2-1; v_call: TRBV7-9; d_call: -; cdr3_aa: CASSLTYNEQFF; cdr3_nt: TGTGCCAGCAGCTTGACCTACAATGAGCAGTTCTTC
clone_size: -; j_call: TRBJ2-1; v_call: TRBV18; d_call: TRBD2; cdr3_aa: CASSPKGASGAFSYNEQFF; cdr3_nt: TGTGCCAGCTCACCTAAGGGAGCTAGCGGGGCCTTCTCCTACAATGAGCAGTTCTTC
clone_size: -; j_call: TRBJ1-2; v_call: TRBV10-3; d_call: TRBD1; cdr3_aa: CAISESGQGLSVYGYTF; cdr3_nt: TGTGCCATCAGTGAGTCGGGACAGGGGTTATCGGTGTATGGCTACACCTTC
clone_size: -; j_call: TRBJ1-6; v_call: TRBV13; d_call: TRBD1; cdr3_aa: CASSGTGLNSPLHF; cdr3_nt: TGTGCCAGCAGCGGGACAGGGCTGAATTCACCCCTCCACTTT
clone_size: -; j_call: TRBJ2-3; v_call: TRBV3-1/TRBV3-2; d_call: -; cdr3_aa: CASSPLVAASTDTQYF; cdr3_nt: TGTGCCAGCAGCCCCCTCGTAGCGGCTAGCACAGATACGCAGTATTTT
clone_size: -; j_call: TRBJ2-1; v_call: TRBV7-3; d_call: -; cdr3_aa: CASSAGTLNEQFF; cdr3_nt: TGTGCCAGCAGCGCCGGGACTCTCAATGAGCAGTTCTTC
clone_size: -; j_call: TRBJ1-6; v_call: TRBV6-2/TRBV6-3; d_call: -; cdr3_aa: CASSSKGRSPLHF; cdr3_nt: TGTGCCAGCAGTTCCAAGGGCAGGTCACCCCTCCACTTT
clone_size: -; j_call: TRBJ2-5; v_call: TRBV6-2/TRBV6-3; d_call: -; cdr3_aa: CASSHQGGRETQYF; cdr3_nt: TGTGCCAGCAGTCATCAAGGGGGAAGGGAGACCCAGTACTTC